These 7 T cell receptor beta chains were sequenced from one sample in a study of beta chain features in type 1 diabetes. General study findings and limits: The study found moderately but significantly shorter TCRB CDR3s in all four CD4+ subsets of Type 1 diabetes patients.

All of the isolated RNA was reverse transcribed, so expressed TCRB transcripts were sequenced. Sequencing was performed with immunoSEQ multiplex PCR; in TCRdb, only in-frame clones are kept and a portion is missing. Altogether 200,000 to 300,000 clones are present, 11% being singletons, with the ten largest covering over 0.015%. These receptors are not linked to any known antigen. Sequencing input: naive CD4+ T cells from blood. The receptors here all came from a man aged 25 to 45 with type 1 diabetes.

This clone has a handful of counts. This rearrangement joins TRBV10-3 to TRBJ1-1; D unclear. Germline lookup yields CDR1 ENHRY and CDR2 SYGVKD. Trimming removed 2 bases from V and 1 base from J, with 8 bases in between. The CDR3 runs to 14 residues. The CDR3 is CAISEGQKNTEAFF. Written as DNA, the CDR3 is TGTGCCATCAGTGAGGGGCAGAAGAACACTGAAGCTTTCTTT.

There are a few counts of this clone. The chain employs TRBV4-3 and TRBJ2-1; 8 bases line up with TRBD1. The germline CDR1 and CDR2 sequences are LGHNA and YSLEER. The length of the CDR3 is 16 residues. V lost 4 bases to trimming and J lost 8 bases; unmatched junction nucleotides: 13. CDR3 sequence reads: CASSRLPQGASDEQFF. The CDR3 nucleotides are TGCGCCAGCAGCCGTCTCCCTCAGGGGGCCTCAGATGAGCAGTTCTTC.

This clone has more than one count but fewer than ten. The J gene is TRBJ2-1, the V gene TRBV5-1; TRBD2 matches 16 bases. There are 18 residues in the CDR3. Per the germline V gene, CDR1 is SGHRS and CDR2 is YFSETQ. Trimming removed 4 bases from V and 6 bases from J; junction bases left unmatched: 10. In DNA form, the CDR3 reads TGCGCCAGCAGCCAAAATCCGGGACTAGCGGGGGGGTCCAATGAGCAGTTCTTC. This gives the protein CASSQNPGLAGGSNEQFF.

This clone was detected only a few times. CDR3 nucleotides: TGTGCCAGCTCCTCCTCCGGGGAAGGCGAGCAGTACTTC. Its translation is CASSSSGEGEQYF. V is TRBV7-3 and J is TRBJ2-7; perhaps TRBD2 as D (5 bases). The CDR3 runs to 13 residues. CDR1 and CDR2 from the germline V gene are SGHTA and FQGTGA. Between the trimmed V and J ends, which lost 8 bases and 6 bases, there was a span of 17 bases.

This clone was picked up a small number of times. The chain is built from TRBV5-4 and TRBJ2-5; 9 nucleotides match TRBD1. CDR3 length: 14 amino acids. CDR1 and CDR2 from the germline V gene are SGHNT and YYREEE (reference sequence). With 4 bases clipped from V and 4 bases from J, the junction kept 5 bases outside the gene matches. CDR3 region: CASSQGQGIETQYF. The CDR3 DNA reads as TGTGCCAGCAGCCAGGGACAGGGTATAGAGACCCAGTACTTC.

This clone was counted between two and nine times. The chain recombines TRBV5-4 with TRBJ1-2, with 10 bases that match TRBD1. The germline CDR1 and CDR2 sequences are SGHNT and YYREEE (reference sequence). The CDR3 sequence is 16 residues long. V lost 0 bases, J lost 3 bases, and 5 bases stayed unmatched. CDR3 protein: CASSLGRDRGDYGYTF. The CDR3 DNA follows: TGTGCCAGCAGCTTGGGCCGGGACAGGGGCGACTATGGCTACACCTTC.

The rearrangement joins TRBV28 to TRBJ2-7; tentative D call: TRBD1 (5 bases). Germline V lookup: CDR1 MDHEN, CDR2 SYDVKM. The CDR3 has 13 residues. Trimming pared 7 bases from V and 4 bases from J, leaving 14 bases between. CDR3 sequence (DNA): TGTGCCAGCACAGGGCCTGGAGAATACGAGCAGTACTTC. Encoded protein: CASTGPGEYEQYF.